These 20 T cell receptor beta chains were all obtained from the same sample, sequenced in a study of blood T cell repertoires in COVID-19. Clones were sequenced by immunoSEQ multiplex PCR, and TCRdb holds only the in-frame ones, with some missing. There are around 400,000 clones in the sample; about 90% occur only once, and 2% to 2.5% lies in the top ten. Material for sequencing was peripheral blood. These receptor sequences come from a woman aged 55-70 years with COVID-19, enrolled during active disease.

This chain links TRBV9 with TRBJ2-1, with D maybe TRBD2 (5 bases). Trimming cost V 3 bases and J 2 bases, with 9 bases left between them. Germline V gene data show CDR1 as SGDLS and CDR2 as YYNGEE. The CDR3 length is 14 residues. The CDR3: CASSGRVAYNEQFF. CDR3 nucleotides: TGTGCCAGCAGCGGGCGGGTCGCCTACAATGAGCAGTTCTTC.

This rearrangement joins TRBV7-3 to TRBJ2-3; 11 bases map to TRBD2. There are 17 residues in the CDR3. After removal of 1 base from V and 2 bases from J, the junction contained 5 bases not matched to a gene. In germline, CDR1 is SGHTA, CDR2 FQGTGA. The CDR3 region is CASSLRPSGGITDTQYF. CDR3 DNA: TGTGCCAGCAGCTTAAGGCCTAGCGGGGGGATCACAGATACGCAGTATTTT. Variable domain in full (rest from reference TRBV7-3 and TRBJ2-3): GAGVSQTPSNKVTEKGKYVELRCDPISGHTALYWYRQSLGQGPEFLIYFQGTGAADDSGLPNDRFFAVRPEGSVSTLKIQRTERGDSAVYLCASSLRPSGGITDTQYFGPGTRLTVL.

CDR3 amino acids: CASSQGRVTEAFF. The CDR3 nucleotides are TGTGCCAGCAGCCAAGGCAGGGTCACTGAAGCTTTCTTT. The gene calls are TRBV14 and TRBJ1-1, with a tentative D call TRBD1 (5 bases). The CDR3 is made up of 13 amino acids. V was trimmed by 1 base and J by 4 bases, leaving 7 bases between them. Germline CDR1 SGHDN, CDR2 FVKESK.

The V gene is TRBV9, the J gene TRBJ2-3, with D perhaps matching TRBD1 (6 bases). V was trimmed by 3 bases and J by 0 bases, leaving 17 bases between them. The CDR3 extends over 17 amino acids. CDR1 is SGDLS, CDR2 YYNGEE, per germline. The CDR3 is CASSARGIFSSTDTQYF. The CDR3, as DNA: TGTGCCAGCAGCGCCAGGGGTATTTTTTCTAGCACAGATACGCAGTATTTT.

The chain joins TRBV28 to TRBJ1-5, with D hard to call. CDR1 MDHEN and CDR2 SYDVKM come from the germline V gene. The CDR3 runs 14 residues. V lost 2 bases to trimming and J lost 5 bases, with 10 bases between them. CDR3 amino acids: CASSLRRVDQPQHF. The CDR3 region has the DNA TGTGCCAGCAGTTTAAGGAGGGTAGATCAGCCCCAGCATTTT.

This chain links TRBV2 with TRBJ2-1; D not resolved. Trimming took 3 bases from V and 9 from J, leaving 15 bases between them. The germline V gene encodes CDR1 SNHLY and CDR2 FYNNEI. CDR3 length: 14 amino acids. Written as DNA, the CDR3 is TGTGCCAGCAGTGAGTTTGCAAGCAGAGGTGAGCAGTTCTTC. This translates into CASSEFASRGEQFF. The full variable domain, its missing parts supplied by reference TRBV2 and TRBJ2-1, is EPEVTQTPSHQVTQMGQEVILRCVPISNHLYFYWYRQILGQKVEFLVSFYNNEISEKSEIFDDQFSVERPDGSNFTLKIRSTKLEDSAMYFCASSEFASRGEQFFGPGTRLTVL.

The rearrangement uses TRBV29-1 and TRBJ2-1, with 9 bases lining up with TRBD1. This CDR3 has 14 residues. V shed 5 bases and J 1 base; nucleotides not matched to a gene: 3. Germline CDR1 reads SQVTM; CDR2 reads ANQGSEA. DNA of the CDR3: TGCAGCGTTTCCGACAGGGGGTCCTACAATGAGCAGTTCTTC. It is translated as CSVSDRGSYNEQFF.

This clone was observed a handful of times. The rearrangement links TRBV7-3 to TRBJ2-2; D is uncertain. This CDR3 has 12 amino acids. The V gene's germline CDR1 is SGHTA and CDR2 FQGTGA. The V end lost 5 bases, the J end lost 4 bases, and 5 bases lay between the germline ends. The DNA of the CDR3 is TGTGCCAGCAGCCCCGGCACCGGGGAGCTGTTTTTT. Translation: CASSPGTGELFF.

The V gene is TRBV5-1, the J gene TRBJ1-2; 7 bases map to TRBD1. The CDR3 spans 13 residues. V lost 7 bases to trimming and J lost 4 bases; unmatched junction nucleotides: 7. Germline CDR1 SGHRS, CDR2 YFSETQ. CDR3 nucleotide sequence: TGCGCCAGCTCCAGGGGGGAAGGCTATGGCTACACCTTC. It codes for CASSRGEGYGYTF. Drawing the rest from reference TRBV5-1 and TRBJ1-2, the complete variable domain is KAGVTQTPRYLIKTRGQQVTLSCSPISGHRSVSWYQQTPGQGLQFLFEYFSETQRNKGNFPGRFSGRQFSNSRSEMNVSTLELGDSALYLCASSRGEGYGYTFGSGTRLTVV.

The genes are TRBV28 and TRBJ2-3; weak D call: TRBD1 (6 bases). Per the germline V gene, CDR1 is MDHEN and CDR2 is SYDVKM. V was trimmed by 6 bases and J by 3 bases, leaving 10 bases between them. This CDR3 has 13 residues. CDR3 sequence: CASSPQGTDTQYF. DNA for the CDR3: TGTGCCAGCAGCCCACAGGGTACAGATACGCAGTATTTT. Using reference TRBV28 and TRBJ2-3 for the parts outside the CDR3, the full variable domain is DVKVTQSSRYLVKRTGEKVFLECVQDMDHENMFWYRQDPGLGLRLIYFSYDVKMKEKGDIPEGYSVSREKKERFSLILESASTNQTSMYLCASSPQGTDTQYFGPGTRLTVL.

This chain uses TRBV27 with TRBJ1-4, with 8 bases that match TRBD1. CDR1 and CDR2 from the germline V gene are MNHEY and SMNVEV (reference sequence). Trimming at V came to 6 bases and at J to 3 bases, leaving 9 bases not matched to a gene. This CDR3 comprises 16 residues. The CDR3 coding sequence is TGTGCCAGCAGACCACAGGGGGTTTGGGCTAATGAAAAACTGTTTTTT. This gives the protein CASRPQGVWANEKLFF. Looking up the rest from reference TRBV27 and TRBJ1-4 gives the full variable domain: EAQVTQNPRYLITVTGKKLTVTCSQNMNHEYMSWYRQDPGLGLRQIYYSMNVEVTDKGDVPEGYKVSRKEKRNFPLILESPSPNQTSLYFCASRPQGVWANEKLFFGSGTQLSVL.

Only one count was recorded for this clone. The chain is built from TRBV11-1 and TRBJ1-2; the D gene is possibly TRBD1 (5 bases). V was pared by 6 bases and J by 7 bases, with 18 bases between. The length of the CDR3 is 14 residues. The germline gives CDR1 SGHAT, CDR2 FQDESV (reference sequence). The CDR3 nucleotides read TGTGCCAGCAGTAGGGGTTCCGGGCTTATTGGCTACACCTTC. This encodes CASSRGSGLIGYTF.

This chain uses TRBV5-6 with TRBJ1-1, with 7 bases lining up with TRBD1. The CDR3 is 17 residues long. Germline trimming cut 2 bases from V and 1 base from J; bases unmatched to any gene: 11. Looked up from germline, CDR1 is SGHDT and CDR2 is YYEEEE. CDR3 in amino acids: CASSFPRFGTENTEAFF. CDR3 sequence (DNA): TGTGCCAGCAGCTTCCCCAGATTCGGGACAGAGAACACTGAAGCTTTCTTT.

The chain has TRBV30 and TRBJ1-6; 8 nucleotides agree with TRBD1. The CDR3 covers 14 residues. The germline CDR1 and CDR2 sequences are GTSNPN and SVGIG (reference sequence). V shed 2 bases and J 9 bases; nucleotides not matched to a gene: 6. This CDR3 is CAWSLNRGGSPLHF. The CDR3 bases are TGTGCCTGGAGTTTAAACAGGGGGGGTTCACCCCTCCACTTT.

This clone showed up just a few times. The sample contains more than one DNA sequence encoding this CDR3. This sequence joins TRBV10-3 and TRBJ1-1; TRBD1 agrees at 8 bases. The CDR3 is made up of 13 amino acids. The J segment lost 1 base and the V segment lost 6 bases, leaving 1 base of the junction unmatched. Germline values: CDR1 ENHRY, CDR2 SYGVKD. The CDR3 DNA sequence: TGTGCCATCAGCGGGACAGGGAACACTGAAGCTTTCTTT. This translates into CAISGTGNTEAFF.

The rearrangement links TRBV6-1 to TRBJ2-7; the match to TRBD1 covers 9 bases. The CDR3 contains 16 residues. The V gene end was trimmed by 4 bases and the J gene end by 3 bases; junction bases not matched to a gene: 10. From germline, CDR1 is MNHNS and CDR2 SASEGT. The CDR3 loop reads CASSAGWDRVIYEQYF. The CDR3 nucleotides read TGTGCCAGCAGTGCCGGATGGGACAGGGTAATCTACGAGCAGTACTTC.

The chain has TRBV6-6 and TRBJ1-4; D remains ambiguous. The ends were cut back, 7 bases at V and 5 bases at J, with 17 bases in the middle. Germline values: CDR1 MNHNY, CDR2 SVGAGI (reference sequence). The CDR3 consists of 15 residues. The CDR3 DNA sequence: TGTGCCAGCACCCCAGGAGGACTGATCAATGAAAAACTGTTTTTT. Amino acid sequence: CASTPGGLINEKLFF.

CDR3 in DNA: TGCGCCAGCAGGAGGACAGATACTATGAACACTGAAGCTTTCTTT. Protein sequence: CASRRTDTMNTEAFF. The chain couples TRBV5-1 to TRBJ1-1; possibly TRBD1 for D (6 bases). The germline V gene encodes CDR1 SGHRS and CDR2 YFSETQ. Trimming took off 5 bases at V and 0 bases at J, with 14 bases between the two ends. The CDR3 totals 15 residues.

CDR3 sequence: CASSLAASGGSSYNEQFF. CDR3 DNA: TGCGCCAGCAGCTTAGCGGCTAGCGGGGGGAGCTCCTACAATGAGCAGTTCTTC. The V call is TRBV5-1, the J call TRBJ2-1; 11 bases match TRBD2. The CDR3 spans 18 residues. Per germline, CDR1 SGHRS and CDR2 YFSETQ. With 2 bases clipped from V and 0 bases from J, the junction kept 7 bases outside the gene matches.

CDR3 sequence reads: CASTKTGMTYNEQFF. Here the CDR3 DNA reads TGCGCCAGCACAAAAACAGGGATGACCTACAATGAGCAGTTCTTC. This chain connects TRBV5-1 to TRBJ2-1; D is perhaps TRBD1 (6 bases). The CDR3 length is 15 residues. Trimming removed 6 bases at V and 2 bases at J, with 15 bases between. CDR1 and CDR2 (germline): SGHRS, YFSETQ.